These 6 T cell receptor beta chains were all obtained from the same sample, sequenced in a study of blood T cell repertoires in COVID-19 (dated by TCRdb to 2018 to 2020). Library method: the immunoSEQ multiplex PCR assay. TCRdb's version of the immuneACCESS table is confined to in-frame rearrangements and falls short of the full clone set. An unresolved V gene accounts for under half of the shortfall where checked; the remainder is of unknown origin. A total of over 100,000 clones appear in this sample, around 90% of them only once. The top ten constitute around 5% of the sample. Sequencing was done on a sample of peripheral blood. The origin of the receptors is a woman aged 45-59 years with COVID-19, enrolled during active disease.

Only one count was recorded for this clone. V and J are TRBV28 and TRBJ2-7; TRBD1 is a possible D gene (5 bases). Trimming stripped 5 bases from V and 1 base from J, with 12 bases between. Germline V gives CDR1 MDHEN, CDR2 SYDVKM. The CDR3 covers 14 residues. The CDR3 sequence is CASSPSQASYEQYF. In DNA, the CDR3 is TGTGCCAGCAGTCCCTCACAGGCTTCCTACGAGCAGTACTTC. The full variable domain, completed using reference TRBV28 and TRBJ2-7, is DVKVTQSSRYLVKRTGEKVFLECVQDMDHENMFWYRQDPGLGLRLIYFSYDVKMKEKGDIPEGYSVSREKKERFSLILESASTNQTSMYLCASSPSQASYEQYFGPGTRLTVT.

The chain links TRBV7-9 to TRBJ2-7; D unclear. Trimming took off 4 bases at V and 0 bases at J, with 4 bases between the two ends. Germline loops: CDR1 SEHNR, CDR2 FQNEAQ (reference sequence). This CDR3 is 12 amino acids long. CDR3 in DNA: TGTGCCAGCAGCTATAGCTCCTACGAGCAGTACTTC. It is translated as CASSYSSYEQYF.

CDR3 residues: CASSSGLAGGEQFF. In nucleotides, the CDR3 is TGTGCCAGCAGCTCGGGACTAGCGGGGGGTGAGCAGTTCTTC. This chain connects TRBV9 to TRBJ2-1; 15 bases are a match to TRBD2. Trimming cost V 4 bases and J 9 bases; bases outside gene matches: 2. The germline V gene encodes CDR1 SGDLS and CDR2 YYNGEE. This CDR3 has 14 residues.

The chain couples TRBV6-5 to TRBJ2-1, with TRBD1 matching over 9 bases. Germline CDR1 reads MNHEY; CDR2 reads SVGAGI. The CDR3 extends over 15 amino acids. V dropped 5 bases and J dropped 9; count of bases not matched to a gene: 11. The CDR3 coding sequence is TGTGCCAGCAGTACCCCGGGACAGGGAGGAACTGAGCAGTTCTTC. Its translation: CASSTPGQGGTEQFF.

This sequence joins TRBV6-2 or TRBV6-3 and TRBJ1-1; the D gene is possibly TRBD1 (5 bases). The CDR3 runs 10 residues. Germline V gives CDR1 MNHEY, CDR2 SVGEGT. Deletions cut 6 bases from V and 9 bases from J, with 8 bases between. CDR3 region: CASSSGKAFF. CDR3 DNA: TGTGCCAGCAGCTCAGGGAAAGCTTTCTTT.

This clone has only one observation. The CDR3 DNA reads TGTGCCAGTAGTATACAGGGTACCTATGGCTACACCTTC. Translated, it gives CASSIQGTYGYTF. This chain uses TRBV19 with TRBJ1-2; D possibly corresponds to TRBD1 (5 bases). From germline, CDR1 is LNHDA and CDR2 SQIVND (reference sequence). Trimming pared 2 bases from V and 4 bases from J, leaving 8 bases between. There are 13 residues in the CDR3.